This T cell receptor beta chain was sequenced in a study of blood T cells in healthy people across ages. With respect to this clonotype: What it binds is not known.

Points from the study as a whole: Higher diversity and more naive CD4+ cells were features of long-lived donors, compared to aged donors.

V was trimmed by 4 bases and J by 4 bases, leaving 8 bases between them. The CDR3 contains 13 residues. The germline CDR1 and CDR2 sequences are SGHKS and YYEKEE (reference sequence). For the second PCR, which ran for roughly 7 to 11 cycles, a sample-barcoded 5' primer and a J-beta primer mix were used. A template-switch adaptor that had 12 random nucleotides put a tag on each cDNA molecule. TCRdb reanalysed the 5' RACE reads using MiXCR and keeps one entry per CDR3 protein. The sample includes fewer than 900,000 distinct CDR3 sequences, around 36% of them seen just once. The gene calls are TRBV5-5 and TRBJ2-2; D is possibly TRBD1 (6 bases). Material: blood. The sequence was obtained from a man younger than 30 in good health. CDR3 region: CASSGDITGELFF. CDR3 nucleotide sequence: TGTGCCAGCAGCGGGGACATCACCGGGGAGCTGTTTTTT.